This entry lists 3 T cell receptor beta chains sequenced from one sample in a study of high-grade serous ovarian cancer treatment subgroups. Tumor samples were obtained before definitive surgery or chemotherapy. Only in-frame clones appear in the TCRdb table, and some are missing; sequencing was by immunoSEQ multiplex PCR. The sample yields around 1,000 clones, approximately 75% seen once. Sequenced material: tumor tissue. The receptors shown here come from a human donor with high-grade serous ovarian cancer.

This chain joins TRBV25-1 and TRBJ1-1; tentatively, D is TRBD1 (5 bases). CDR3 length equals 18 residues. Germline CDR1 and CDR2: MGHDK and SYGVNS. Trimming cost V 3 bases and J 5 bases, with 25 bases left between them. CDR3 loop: CASSDGRLLGRGGTEAFF. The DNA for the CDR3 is TGTGCCAGCAGTGACGGGCGCCTACTCGGACGGGGGGGAACTGAAGCTTTCTTT.

The CDR3 DNA reads TGTGCCAGCAGCCTCTCGGGACTAGCGGGAGCCCGAGATACGCAGTATTTT. Translating gives CASSLSGLAGARDTQYF. J is TRBJ2-3 and V is TRBV7-9; 14 bases map to TRBD2. CDR1 is SEHNR and CDR2 is FQNEAQ in the germline V gene (reference sequence). The CDR3 is 17 residues long. V dropped 5 bases and J dropped 5; count of bases not matched to a gene: 9.

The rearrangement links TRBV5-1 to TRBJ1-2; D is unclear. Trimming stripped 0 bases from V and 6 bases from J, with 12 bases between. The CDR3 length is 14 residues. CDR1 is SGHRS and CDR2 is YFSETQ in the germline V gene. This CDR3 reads CASSLVGPSDGYTF. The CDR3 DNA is TGCGCCAGCAGCTTGGTAGGGCCTTCAGATGGCTACACCTTC.